Listed below are T cell receptor beta chains from one sample, sequenced in a study of blood T cell repertoires in COVID-19. Here immunoSEQ multiplex PCR was the method, and the copy in TCRdb shows in-frame clones only, minus some. The sample lists around 300,000 clones; about 91% were seen once. Material: peripheral blood. The origin of the receptors is a woman aged 25 to 39 with COVID-19, enrolled during active disease. CDR3s include the opening cysteine and the closing phenylalanine or tryptophan. The D gene is left open where the match is weak. Part of the rows lack a size; the others show once, few, many or a class for expanded clones.

TRBJ1-2 TRBV19 few TRBD1 CASSILAGDRVGGRMGYTF TGTGCCAGTAGTATATTGGCCGGGGACAGGGTAGGGGGTCGTATGGGCTACACCTTC
TRBJ2-1 TRBV7-2 NA NA CASSSTPLLDEQFF TGTGCCAGCAGCTCTACTCCCCTTTTGGATGAGCAGTTCTTC
TRBJ1-2 TRBV6-2/TRBV6-3 NA TRBD1 CASSYSRDRGLDGYTF TGTGCCAGCAGTTACTCTCGTGACAGGGGTCTCGATGGCTACACCTTC
TRBJ1-6 TRBV19 NA TRBD1 CASSRQGSYNSPLHF TGTGCCAGTAGTAGACAGGGATCCTATAATTCACCCCTCCACTTT
TRBJ1-1 TRBV2 NA NA CASSAEGNTEAFF TGTGCCAGTTCGGCGGAGGGAAACACTGAAGCTTTCTTT
TRBJ2-3 TRBV7-2 NA NA CASSLASFSRTDTQYF TGTGCCAGCAGCTTAGCGTCCTTCTCCCGCACAGATACGCAGTATTTT
TRBJ1-2 TRBV4-1 NA NA CASSQVAGVEGGYTF TGCGCCAGCAGCCAAGTGGCGGGTGTTGAGGGTGGCTACACCTTC
TRBJ1-1 TRBV6-5 once NA CASSYTGDTEAFF TGTGCCAGCAGTTACACGGGGGACACTGAAGCTTTCTTT
TRBJ2-6 TRBV27 NA NA CASSLRVTGANVLTF TGTGCCAGCAGTTTACGGGTAACTGGGGCCAACGTCCTGACTTTC
TRBJ1-2 TRBV19 NA NA CASRPSEVYGYTF TGTGCCAGTAGGCCCTCGGAGGTCTATGGCTACACCTTC
TRBJ2-7 TRBV5-6 NA TRBD1 CASSVGTGPYEQYF TGTGCCAGCAGCGTCGGGACAGGTCCCTACGAGCAGTACTTC
TRBJ1-6 TRBV18 NA NA CASSPSGHNSPLHF TGTGCCAGCTCACCGTCAGGCCATAATTCACCCCTCCACTTT
TRBJ1-6 TRBV28 NA NA CASSLRGEPSPLHF TGTGCCAGCAGTTTACGGGGGGAACCTTCACCCCTCCACTTT